This T cell receptor (beta chain) derives from a study of T cell repertoires in cytomegalovirus infection. The wider study: Public TCR beta signatures provided an indication of both CMV infection and a matching HLA type.

This CDR3 has 20 amino acids. Germline V gives CDR1 DFQATT, CDR2 SNEGSKA (reference sequence). The V gene end was trimmed by 0 bases and the J gene end by 2 bases; junction bases not matched to a gene: 11. TCRdb reprocessed the reads via MiXCR and lists one record per CDR3 protein. This sample has roughly 240,000 distinct CDR3 sequences, with roughly 6.5% found just once. The source material was PBMCs. This TCR was sampled from a human donor in good health (CMV status not recorded). Some clones in this sample may be carry-over from other donors' samples. The chain links TRBV20-1 to TRBJ2-2; 14 positions match TRBD2. The CDR3 DNA follows: TGCAGTGCTAGAGATACGGCACCGGGACTAGCGGGGGTAAACACCGGGGAGCTGTTTTTT. Translating it yields CSARDTAPGLAGVNTGELFF.